The 17 T cell receptor beta chains presented below share a single source sample, sequenced in a study of cytomegalovirus exposure and HLA in healthy donors. In the PCR, 60 Vbeta and 13 Jbeta primers were used. Profiled with immunoSEQ multiplex PCR; TCRdb holds only in-frame clones, not every one. The repertoire holds approximately 80,000 clones, with 65% to 80% as singletons. What was sequenced was PBMCs. The receptors were gathered from a woman aged 35 to 49 in good health and CMV-seropositive.

This clone has a handful of counts. The rearrangement links TRBV27 to TRBJ1-5; D is undetermined. V was pared by 2 bases and J by 2 bases, with 10 bases between. The CDR3 loop spans 15 amino acids. In germline, CDR1 is MNHEY, CDR2 SMNVEV (reference sequence). This CDR3 is CASSLGVVGNQPQHF. The CDR3 bases are TGTGCCAGCAGTTTAGGTGTAGTAGGCAATCAGCCCCAGCATTTT.

The chain links TRBV30 to TRBJ2-1; D perhaps matches TRBD2 (6 bases). V gave up 8 bases and J gave up 10 bases, with 18 bases separating them. CDR1 GTSNPN and CDR2 SVGIG come from the germline V gene (reference sequence). CDR3 size: 12 residues. CDR3 nucleotide sequence: TGTGCCGGTAGACTAGGGCCTAGGGAGCAGTTCTTC. This translates into CAGRLGPREQFF. Looking up the rest from reference TRBV30 and TRBJ2-1 gives the full variable domain: SQTIHQWPATLVQPVGSPLSLECTVEGTSNPNLYWYRQAAGRGLQLLFYSVGIGQISSEVPQNLSASRPQDRQFILSSKKLLLSDSGFYLCAGRLGPREQFFGPGTRLTVL.

V usage is TRBV4-3 and J usage is TRBJ1-1; maybe TRBD1 (5 bases). This CDR3 comprises 19 residues. Trimming removed 5 bases at V and 0 bases at J, with 25 bases between. Germline V gene lookup returns CDR1 LGHNA and CDR2 YSLEER. CDR3 nucleotide sequence: TGCGCCAGCAGCGAAACCTATAGCCCCGACAGACTTATGAACACTGAAGCTTTCTTT. Translating it yields CASSETYSPDRLMNTEAFF.

This rearrangement joins TRBV30 to TRBJ2-7; D perhaps matches TRBD1 (5 bases). Germline V gene data show CDR1 as GTSNPN and CDR2 as SVGIG (reference sequence). The CDR3 consists of 11 residues. Deletions cut 5 bases from V and 6 bases from J, with 11 bases between. CDR3 coding DNA: TGTGCCTGGGCACAGGAGTCCGAGCAGTACTTC. It translates to CAWAQESEQYF.

The gene calls are TRBV7-6 and TRBJ2-5; D may be TRBD2 (5 bases). This CDR3 is 15 amino acids long. Germline V gives CDR1 SGHVS, CDR2 FNYEAQ. V lost 4 bases and J 2 bases, leaving 14 bases between the germline ends. The CDR3 DNA reads as TGTGCCAGCAGCTCACTACGGGGTTCACAAGAGACCCAGTACTTC. It encodes CASSSLRGSQETQYF. The full variable domain, in which reference TRBV7-6 and TRBJ2-5 provide the parts outside the CDR3, is GAGVSQSPRYKVTKRGQDVALRCDPISGHVSLYWYRQALGQGPEFLTYFNYEAQQDKSGLPNDRFSAERPEGSISTLTIQRTEQRDSAMYRCASSSLRGSQETQYFGPGTRLLVL.

This clone was recorded once. V usage is TRBV5-1 and J usage is TRBJ2-2; TRBD1 matches 7 bases. This CDR3 has 16 amino acids. The V gene end was trimmed by 4 bases and the J gene end by 0 bases; junction bases not matched to a gene: 6. The germline V gene has CDR1 SGHRS and CDR2 YFSETQ. The CDR3: CASSGQDLTNTGELFF. DNA of the CDR3: TGCGCCAGCAGCGGACAGGACCTTACGAACACCGGGGAGCTGTTTTTT.

V is TRBV10-3 and J is TRBJ2-5; TRBD1 might be the D (6 bases). The CDR3 sequence is 14 residues long. Looked up from germline, CDR1 is ENHRY and CDR2 is SYGVKD. Trimming stripped 0 bases from V and 5 bases from J, with 10 bases between. CDR3 coding DNA: TGTGCCATCAGTGAGTCGGCTCAGGGGGAGACCCAGTACTTC. Its protein product is CAISESAQGETQYF.

V is TRBV7-6 and J is TRBJ2-2; unclear D gene. This CDR3 comprises 14 residues. Germline CDR1 reads SGHVS; CDR2 reads FNYEAQ. Trimming took 1 base from V and 3 from J, leaving 6 bases between them. CDR3 sequence reads: CASSLGLDTGELFF. The CDR3 nucleotides read TGTGCCAGCAGCTTAGGGTTAGACACCGGGGAGCTGTTTTTT.

CDR3 bases: TGTGCCAGTAGTATTAGCGGGACAAACTCCTACAATGAGCAGTTCTTC. Protein sequence: CASSISGTNSYNEQFF. The gene calls are TRBV19 and TRBJ2-1; 8 bases fit TRBD2. CDR3 size: 16 residues. The germline gives CDR1 LNHDA, CDR2 SQIVND (reference sequence). V dropped 3 bases and J dropped 0; count of bases not matched to a gene: 4.

V usage is TRBV19 and J usage is TRBJ1-1, with TRBD1 matching over 7 bases. This CDR3 comprises 13 residues. Germline V lookup: CDR1 LNHDA, CDR2 SQIVND (reference sequence). Trimming at V came to 4 bases and at J to 4 bases, leaving 3 bases not matched to a gene. The chain's CDR3 is CASSNPGGTEAFF. CDR3 bases: TGTGCCAGTAGTAACCCAGGGGGCACTGAAGCTTTCTTT.

CDR3 bases: TGTGCCAGCTCACCAGACGATACAGGGGGATATGGCTACACCTTC. Translating gives CASSPDDTGGYGYTF. The V call is TRBV18, the J call TRBJ1-2; 8 nucleotides match TRBD1. The CDR3 length is 15 residues. CDR1 is KGHSH and CDR2 is LQKENI in the germline V gene. V shed 2 bases and J 5 bases; nucleotides not matched to a gene: 7.

CDR3 nucleotides: TGTGCCAGCAGCAAAATCGGCACAGGGGGATGCCGAGCTAACTATGGCTACACCTTC. This codes for CASSKIGTGGCRANYGYTF. V is TRBV21-1 and J is TRBJ1-2; TRBD1, the D gene given by the table, was not confirmed from the DNA. TRBV21-1 is deemed a pseudogene. The CDR3 is 19 residues long.

In its sample, this clone was seen a few times. The chain carries TRBV19 and TRBJ2-3; D unclear. In germline, CDR1 is LNHDA, CDR2 SQIVND (reference sequence). The CDR3 sequence is 13 residues long. The V end was cut by 3 bases, the J end by 4 bases, with 8 bases between. This CDR3 is CASSIALADTQYF. The CDR3 bases are TGTGCCAGTAGTATCGCCCTAGCAGATACGCAGTATTTT.

Here the CDR3 reads CASSPRYTGELFF. CDR3 nucleotides: TGTGCCAGCAGTCCTCGGTACACCGGGGAGCTGTTTTTT. V usage is TRBV6-5 and J usage is TRBJ2-2; no definite D call. V lost 5 bases, J lost 3 bases, and 7 bases lay in between. Germline V lookup: CDR1 MNHEY, CDR2 SVGAGI. This CDR3 is built from 13 residues.

The rearrangement joins TRBV27 to TRBJ1-3; D is undetermined. Between the trimmed V and J ends, which lost 5 bases and 4 bases, there was a span of 18 bases. The CDR3 sequence is 16 residues long. The germline V gene has CDR1 MNHEY and CDR2 SMNVEV (reference sequence). This CDR3 reads CASSPLKEGLGNTIYF. CDR3 DNA: TGTGCCAGCAGTCCTCTCAAGGAGGGATTGGGAAACACCATATATTTT.

This clone appeared once. The rearrangement joins TRBV30 to TRBJ2-1, with D possibly being TRBD1 (6 bases). Trimming took 5 bases from V and 0 from J, leaving 17 bases between them. The germline V gene has CDR1 GTSNPN and CDR2 SVGIG (reference sequence). The CDR3 runs to 16 residues. The CDR3 reads CAWGGLDWSSYNEQFF. The CDR3 DNA reads as TGTGCCTGGGGGGGCCTGGACTGGAGCTCCTACAATGAGCAGTTCTTC.

The chain combines TRBV6-5 with TRBJ1-2; 9 nucleotides match TRBD1. CDR1 MNHEY and CDR2 SVGAGI come from the germline V gene. Trimming at V came to 5 bases and at J to 8 bases, leaving 12 bases not matched to a gene. The CDR3 contains 15 residues. The CDR3: CASSANGGQGFGYTF. The CDR3 DNA reads as TGTGCCAGCAGTGCCAACGGGGGACAGGGCTTCGGCTACACCTTC.